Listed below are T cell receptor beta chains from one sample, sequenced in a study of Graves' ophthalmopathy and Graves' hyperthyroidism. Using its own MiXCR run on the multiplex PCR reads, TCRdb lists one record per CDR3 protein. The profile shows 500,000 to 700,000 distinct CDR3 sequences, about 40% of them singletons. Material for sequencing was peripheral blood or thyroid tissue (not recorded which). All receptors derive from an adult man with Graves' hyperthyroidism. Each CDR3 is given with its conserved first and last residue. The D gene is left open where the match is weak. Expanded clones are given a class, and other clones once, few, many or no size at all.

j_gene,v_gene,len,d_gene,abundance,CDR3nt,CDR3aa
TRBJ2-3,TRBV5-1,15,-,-,TGTGCCAGCAGCGTAGAGGTAGCAAGGGCAGATACGCAGTATTTT,CASSVEVARADTQYF
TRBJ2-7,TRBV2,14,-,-,TGTGCCAGCAGTGAAGTTGGGGTTTACAATGAGCAGTACTTC,CASSEVGVYNEQYF
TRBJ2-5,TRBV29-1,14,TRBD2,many,TGCAGCGTTGAAGATACGGGGGGCCAAGAGACCCAGTACTTC,CSVEDTGGQETQYF
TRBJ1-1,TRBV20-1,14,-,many,TGCAGTGCTAGAGATACCAGGGAAGACACTGAAGCTTTCTTT,CSARDTREDTEAFF
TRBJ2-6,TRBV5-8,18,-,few,TGTGCCAGCAGTTTACGCGGGACAGAGTTCTCTGGGGCCAACGTCCTGACTTTC,CASSLRGTEFSGANVLTF
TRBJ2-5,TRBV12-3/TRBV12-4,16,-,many,TGTGCCAGCAGTTTAGCGGTAGGGATTACCAAGGAGACCCAGTACTTC,CASSLAVGITKETQYF
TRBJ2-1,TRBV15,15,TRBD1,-,TGTGCCACCGGTCCTACAGGGGGTGCAGGTGATGAGCAGTTCTTC,CATGPTGGAGDEQFF
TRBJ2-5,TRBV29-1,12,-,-,TGCAGCGGGAGCCTGTACCAAGAGACCCAGTACTTC,CSGSLYQETQYF
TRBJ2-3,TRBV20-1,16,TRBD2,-,TGCAGTGCTATCCGGGCTAGCGGGAGACCGGCAGATACGCAGTATTTT,CSAIRASGRPADTQYF
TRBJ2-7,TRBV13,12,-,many,TGTGCCAGCAGCTTACGGGGAAACGAGCAGTACTTC,CASSLRGNEQYF
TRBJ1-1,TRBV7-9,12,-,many,TGTGCCAGCAGCTTAACAGCCACTGAAGCTTTCTTT,CASSLTATEAFF
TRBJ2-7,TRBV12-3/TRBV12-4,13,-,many,TGTGCCAGCAGTTTGAATTTCGTGGGCGAGCAGTACTTC,CASSLNFVGEQYF
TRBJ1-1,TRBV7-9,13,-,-,TGTGCCAGCAGCCCAGACGCGAAGACTGAAGCTTTCTTT,CASSPDAKTEAFF
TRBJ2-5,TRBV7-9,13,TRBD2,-,TGTGCCAGCAGTGATAGCGGGACTAGTTCCCAGTACTTC,CASSDSGTSSQYF
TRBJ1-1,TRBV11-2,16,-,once,TGTGCCAGCGGCTACCTCCCTGGGACACCCAACACTGAAGCTTTCTTT,CASGYLPGTPNTEAFF
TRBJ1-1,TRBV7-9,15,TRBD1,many,TGTGCCAGCAGCTTAGATGGACAGGGTTGGACTGAAGCTTTCTTT,CASSLDGQGWTEAFF
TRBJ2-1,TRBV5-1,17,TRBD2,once,TGCGCCAGCAGCCGGGGACTAGCGGGAGGCACCTACAATGAGCAGTTCTTC,CASSRGLAGGTYNEQFF
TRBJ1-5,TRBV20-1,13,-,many,TGCAGTGCTAGTGCAGCACCTAATCAGCCCCAGCATTTT,CSASAAPNQPQHF
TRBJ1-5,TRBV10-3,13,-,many,TGTGCCATCAGTGAAATTCTGGGTCAGCCCCAGCATTTT,CAISEILGQPQHF
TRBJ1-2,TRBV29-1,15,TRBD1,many,TGCAGCGTTGATAAGGGGACAGGGGGGGCCTATGGCTACACCTTC,CSVDKGTGGAYGYTF
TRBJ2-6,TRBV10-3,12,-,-,TGTGCCAGCAGTTCCGGTGCCTACGTCCTGACTTTC,CASSSGAYVLTF
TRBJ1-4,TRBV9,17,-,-,TGTGCCAGCAGCGTAGTGGAGGGGGATTCAACTAATGAAAAACTGTTTTTT,CASSVVEGDSTNEKLFF